This passage covers 26 T cell receptor beta chains from one sample sequenced in a study of blood T cell repertoires in COVID-19. Clones were read by immunoSEQ multiplex PCR, and TCRdb kept only the in-frame ones, dropping some. Of 350,000 to 500,000 clones in the sample, approximately 90% were seen once. Material: peripheral blood. These receptors were collected from a man between 18 and 29 years old with COVID-19, enrolled during active disease.

This clone has only one observation. The chain has TRBV6-1 and TRBJ1-3; D ambiguous. Germline CDR1 and CDR2: MNHNS and SASEGT. CDR3 size: 14 residues. Trimming stripped 1 base from V and 0 bases from J, with 4 bases between. The CDR3 region has the DNA TGTGCCAGCAGTGAAGAGCCCTCTGGAAACACCATATATTTT. Protein sequence: CASSEEPSGNTIYF.

The chain couples TRBV27 to TRBJ2-1, with 9 bases lining up with TRBD2. Trimming at V came to 3 bases and at J to 6 bases, leaving 6 bases not matched to a gene. Germline V gene data show CDR1 as MNHEY and CDR2 as SMNVEV (reference sequence). The CDR3 is made up of 15 amino acids. The CDR3 sequence is CASSFGGRAVNEQFF. CDR3 nucleotides: TGTGCCAGCAGTTTCGGCGGGAGGGCCGTCAATGAGCAGTTCTTC.

The sample holds one count of this clone. V usage is TRBV30 and J usage is TRBJ2-1; D remains unclear. Germline V gene lookup returns CDR1 GTSNPN and CDR2 SVGIG (reference sequence). Deletions cut 2 bases from V and 4 bases from J, with 12 bases between. The CDR3 is 14 residues long. CDR3 bases: TGTGCCTGGAGTAAAAGAGAGACTTACAATGAGCAGTTCTTC. This sequence encodes CAWSKRETYNEQFF.

V is TRBV5-1 and J is TRBJ2-7; possibly TRBD1 for D (5 bases). Germline V lookup: CDR1 SGHRS, CDR2 YFSETQ. This CDR3 has 12 amino acids. Trimming removed 0 bases at V and 4 bases at J, with 5 bases between. CDR3 region: CASSLEGYEQYF. As DNA, the CDR3 is TGCGCCAGCAGCTTGGAGGGGTACGAGCAGTACTTC.

The chain is built from TRBV7-9 and TRBJ2-7, with a weak D call TRBD2 (6 bases). V lost 10 bases, J lost 7 bases, and 20 bases lay in between. The CDR3 runs to 13 residues. CDR1 is SEHNR, CDR2 FQNEAQ, per germline (reference sequence). CDR3 DNA sequence: TGTGCCACCCTCGGGAGCTCCGCGGGAGAGCAGTACTTC. It yields the protein CATLGSSAGEQYF.

V gene TRBV2 combines with J gene TRBJ2-5, with a possible D match to TRBD2 (7 bases). The CDR3 is made up of 14 amino acids. The germline gives CDR1 SNHLY, CDR2 FYNNEI. The ends were cut back, 6 bases at V and 5 bases at J, with 16 bases in the middle. The CDR3 loop is CASSLRGAHETQYF. The CDR3 coding sequence is TGTGCCAGCAGCCTCCGGGGGGCGCATGAGACCCAGTACTTC.

The chain combines TRBV27 with TRBJ2-1, with 10 positions matching TRBD2. Germline CDR1 MNHEY, CDR2 SMNVEV (reference sequence). The CDR3 runs to 16 residues. V trimming: 5 bases; J trimming: 7 bases; junction bases outside the gene matches: 11. The CDR3 DNA sequence: TGTGCCAGCAGTCCCAGACTAGCGGGCCTTTGGAATGAGCAGTTCTTC. It encodes CASSPRLAGLWNEQFF.

The chain carries TRBV1 and TRBJ2-1; the DNA was not compared with TRBD2, the D call given in the table. TRBV1 is annotated as a pseudogene. The CDR3 runs 21 residues. The CDR3 here is CTSSRWGGRGWANSSYNEQFF. In DNA, the CDR3 is TGCACCAGCAGCCGCTGGGGGGGGAGAGGATGGGCCAACAGCTCCTACAATGAGCAGTTCTTC.

CDR3 in DNA: TGTGCCAGCAGCCTAGGCAGGGGGCTTTATGAAGCTTTCTTT. This gives the protein CASSLGRGLYEAFF. The chain couples TRBV14 to TRBJ1-1; 8 bases fit TRBD1. This CDR3 comprises 14 residues. CDR1 SGHDN and CDR2 FVKESK come from the germline V gene. The J segment lost 7 bases and the V segment lost 4 bases, leaving 8 bases of the junction unmatched.

The chain is built from TRBV12-2 and TRBJ1-5. TRBV12-2 is tagged as a pseudogene. The CDR3 is 20 amino acids. The CDR3 is CASRLPLAVAVTYSNQPQHF. CDR3 sequence (DNA): TGTGCAAGTCGCTTGCCATTGGCAGTCGCGGTGACGTATAGCAATCAGCCCCAGCATTTT.

The DNA of the CDR3 is TGTGCCAGCAGTCCCCAGGGGGTAGATACGCAGTATTTT. It encodes CASSPQGVDTQYF. V gene TRBV6-5 combines with J gene TRBJ2-3; 7 bases fit TRBD1. This CDR3 has 13 amino acids. Unmatched junction bases numbered 4, after V lost 5 bases and J lost 5 bases. Germline V lookup: CDR1 MNHEY, CDR2 SVGAGI.

The rearrangement uses TRBV7-3 and TRBJ2-7; the D is unclear. Germline CDR1 reads SGHTA; CDR2 reads FQGTGA. The CDR3 contains 15 residues. The ends were cut back, 3 bases at V and 2 bases at J, with 14 bases in the middle. CDR3 in amino acids: CASSFPLGVTYEQYF. As DNA, the CDR3 is TGTGCCAGCAGCTTCCCGCTGGGCGTCACCTACGAGCAGTACTTC.

The rearrangement links TRBV14 to TRBJ1-6; 8 bases match TRBD1. This CDR3 region has 14 residues. The germline gives CDR1 SGHDN, CDR2 FVKESK. J gave up 6 bases and V 5 bases, and 3 bases lay outside the gene matches. Here the CDR3 reads CASSTDRANSPLHF. CDR3 sequence (DNA): TGTGCCAGCAGCACGGACAGGGCTAATTCACCCCTCCACTTT.

The chain has TRBV19 and TRBJ1-3; 9 positions match TRBD1. There are 16 residues in the CDR3. With V trimmed by 0 bases and J by 5 bases, 5 bases remained unmatched. Germline V lookup: CDR1 LNHDA, CDR2 SQIVND (reference sequence). CDR3 protein: CASSIDGTGTRNTIYF. The DNA for the CDR3 is TGTGCCAGTAGTATAGACGGGACAGGGACTCGAAACACCATATATTTT.

The gene calls are TRBV19 and TRBJ2-2; no clear D. Trimming took 2 bases from V and 4 from J, leaving 8 bases between them. The V gene's germline CDR1 is LNHDA and CDR2 SQIVND (reference sequence). The CDR3 covers 14 residues. The CDR3, as DNA: TGTGCCAGTAGTATACGAGACTTCACCGGGGAGCTGTTTTTT. Translation: CASSIRDFTGELFF.

The chain has TRBV7-2 and TRBJ1-6, with 8 bases matching TRBD1. Trimming cost V 5 bases and J 5 bases; bases outside gene matches: 2. Germline values: CDR1 SGHTA, CDR2 FQGNSA. The CDR3 length is 14 residues. The CDR3 nucleotides read TGTGCCAGCAGCAAGACAGGGGATAATTCACCCCTCCACTTT. It encodes CASSKTGDNSPLHF.

The chain combines TRBV2 with TRBJ1-5; 7 positions match TRBD1. The trim removed 7 bases at V and 2 bases at J, leaving 8 bases unmatched. The CDR3 contains 15 residues. Germline values: CDR1 SNHLY, CDR2 FYNNEI. The CDR3 DNA reads TGTGCCAGCACCCTGGGACAGTCGCGCAATCAGCCCCAGCATTTT. Its translation: CASTLGQSRNQPQHF.

This clone was seen only a few times. This chain connects TRBV7-9 to TRBJ1-1; a possible D gene is TRBD1 (6 bases). Per the germline V gene, CDR1 is SEHNR and CDR2 is FQNEAQ (reference sequence). There are 13 residues in the CDR3. Trimming removed 5 bases from V and 3 bases from J, with 10 bases in between. The CDR3 loop is CASSRRQDTEAFF. The CDR3 region has the DNA TGTGCCAGCAGCCGCCGACAGGACACTGAAGCTTTCTTT.

The chain links TRBV6-2 or TRBV6-3 to TRBJ2-5; 12 bases fit TRBD2. Per germline, CDR1 MNHEY and CDR2 SVGEGT. The CDR3 has 15 amino acids. J lost 4 bases, V lost 4 bases, and 4 bases had no gene match. CDR3 sequence reads: CASSSSGGVGETQYF. The CDR3 region has the DNA TGTGCCAGCAGTTCTAGCGGGGGGGTAGGAGAGACCCAGTACTTC.

CDR3 bases: TGTGCCAGCAGTTACTCCCAGTCAGAGACCCAGTACTTC. Its protein product is CASSYSQSETQYF. The rearrangement uses TRBV6-5 and TRBJ2-5; D not resolved. Germline CDR1 and CDR2: MNHEY and SVGAGI. The V gene lost 0 bases and the J gene lost 4 bases, with 6 bases spanning the gap. This CDR3 spans 13 amino acids.

J is TRBJ2-3 and V is TRBV3-1 (or the pseudogene TRBV3-2); the D is unclear. Trimming left V 0 bases short and J 6 bases short, with 13 bases between. The CDR3 runs 15 residues. CDR1 and CDR2 from the germline V gene are LGHDT and YNNKEL (reference sequence). The chain's CDR3 is CASSQDPNLPDTQYF. CDR3 coding DNA: TGTGCCAGCAGCCAAGACCCCAACTTACCGGATACGCAGTATTTT.

The chain combines TRBV7-9 with TRBJ1-1, with 7 bases lining up with TRBD1. Germline V gives CDR1 SEHNR, CDR2 FQNEAQ (reference sequence). V lost 5 bases and J lost 13; bases outside the gene matches: 13. The length of the CDR3 is 13 residues. The CDR3 region has the DNA TGTGCCAGCAGCCGTGGGGACAGACAGTTGGATTTCTTT. Translating gives CASSRGDRQLDFF.

The CDR3 coding sequence is TGTGCCAGCAGCCAAGAGGGACTAGCGGGGGGGAATGAGCAGTTCTTC. It encodes CASSQEGLAGGNEQFF. The chain combines TRBV4-2 with TRBJ2-1; 16 nucleotides match TRBD2. Germline trimming cut 0 bases from V and 7 bases from J; bases unmatched to any gene: 0. CDR3 length equals 16 residues. CDR1 and CDR2 from the germline V gene are LGHNA and YNFKEQ.

This chain connects TRBV7-9 to TRBJ1-5; D gene uncertain. CDR1 and CDR2 from the germline V gene are SEHNR and FQNEAQ (reference sequence). The CDR3 is made up of 16 amino acids. V gave up 2 bases and J gave up 1 base, with 12 bases separating them. This CDR3 is CASSLNGHGSNQPQHF. In DNA, the CDR3 is TGTGCCAGCAGCTTAAATGGCCACGGGAGCAATCAGCCCCAGCATTTT.

The gene calls are TRBV19 and TRBJ2-1; D may be TRBD1 (5 bases). The germline gives CDR1 LNHDA, CDR2 SQIVND (reference sequence). Trimming left V 4 bases short and J 1 base short, with 8 bases between. CDR3 length: 14 amino acids. In DNA form, the CDR3 reads TGTGCCAGTAGTAGTTCAGGGTCCTACAATGAGCAGTTCTTC. The encoded protein is CASSSSGSYNEQFF.

The chain carries TRBV3-1 (or the pseudogene TRBV3-2) and TRBJ2-3, with TRBD2 as a possible D gene (5 bases). The V and J ends lost 0 bases and 2 bases respectively, with 15 bases between them. Looked up from germline, CDR1 is LGHDT and CDR2 is YNNKEL (reference sequence). This CDR3 spans 17 amino acids. The DNA for the CDR3 is TGTGCCAGCAGCCAAGATCTACGGGTCGGGGTCACAGATACGCAGTATTTT. Its translation is CASSQDLRVGVTDTQYF.